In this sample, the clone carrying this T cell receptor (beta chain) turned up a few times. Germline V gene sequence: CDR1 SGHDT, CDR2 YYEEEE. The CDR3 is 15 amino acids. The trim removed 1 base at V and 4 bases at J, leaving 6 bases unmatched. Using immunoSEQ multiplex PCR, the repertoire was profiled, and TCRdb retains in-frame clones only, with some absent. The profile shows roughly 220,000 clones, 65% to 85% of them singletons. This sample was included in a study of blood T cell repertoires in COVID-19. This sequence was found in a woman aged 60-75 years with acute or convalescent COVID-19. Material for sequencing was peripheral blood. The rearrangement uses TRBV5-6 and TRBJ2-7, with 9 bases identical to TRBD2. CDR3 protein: CASSLLAGDKYEQYF. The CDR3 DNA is TGTGCCAGCAGCTTGTTAGCGGGGGACAAATACGAGCAGTACTTC.